This T cell receptor (beta chain) was observed in a study of HIV-infected children after antiretroviral therapy interruption (dated by TCRdb to about 2019). For context, the study as a whole: Eight children, all with CD4+ count above 500 and viral load below 50 copies/ml, were included, of whom four were on planned treatment interruption and four were on continuous treatment. Alongside measurements of thymic output, the study compared TCR repertoires of children on planned treatment interruption with TCR repertoires of children on continuous antiretroviral treatment. Samples from the interruption arm were taken at week 0, at week 12, at the end of interruption (week 24 or 48), and about 3 years after the study ended. Continuous-treatment samples were analyzed from corresponding weeks 0, 48 and 150. Exposure to EBV and CMV had been recorded for most participating children. A median age of about 9.5 years was recorded in the interruption group, and a median age of approximately 8 years was recorded in the continuous treatment group.

There are a few counts of this clonotype. Its antigen target is currently unknown. Per-base qualities were not stored, and no clone one base away is much larger. This sample's treatment or condition label indicates: PENTA 11 planned treatment interruption arm or continuous ART arm. The participants were children from the United Kingdom between 2 and 15 years old who had been on ART with at least three drugs for 24 weeks or longer. Cryopreserved PBMCs with at least 5 million viable cells were required; a handful of candidate patients were excluded for low viable PBMC yield. Using a FACSAria III cell sorter, memory CD8+ CD45RO+ CD45RA- T cells were FACS-sorted out of thawed PBMCs. After sorting, cells were fixed, and RNA was extracted with the RNeasy FFPE kit and then with the RNeasy Micro kit. The CDR3 contains 13 residues, cysteine and phenylalanine counted. Solely the CDR3 DNA is kept, with 39 bases framed from the first base. The V and J ends are trimmed by 6 bases and 7 bases, leaving 13 bases between them. CDR1 and CDR2 are read off the germline V gene as MGHRA and YSYEKL.

The receptor library was made with 3' RACE. TCR libraries were constructed from RNA with a 3' RACE protocol that used unique molecular identifiers to correct for PCR amplification bias. Amplicon libraries were pooled in groups of up to about 12 and sequenced on an Illumina MiSeq using v2 2x250 paired-end chemistry. Turning to the authors' computational methods: Reads were processed with Decombinator for assignment of V and J genes and CDR3, and barcode-based correction of errors and PCR bias was applied. Before the Gini coefficient was calculated with the R ineq package, repertoires were subsampled to the same depth. CDR3 similarity was assessed with GLIPH, Hamming distance and a shared triplet metric. The public reads were reprocessed in TCRdb via fastp at Q25 and MiXCR, keeping in-frame beta chains. Rows matching on CDR3 protein sequence are summarized as one entry with the most common DNA and genes. In this record, the V and J calls reflect TCRdb's handling and not the investigators' own analysis. The sample contains roughly 16,000 distinct CDR3 sequences, around 3.3% of them found a single time. Clones ranked in the top ten supply around a third of the sample.

The full study reports these points: For naive CD4+ repertoires of PTI patients, CDR3 sharing between time points dropped once interruption began, while many sequences were shared between the end of interruption and 3 years later. An increase in shared-triplet CDR3 clusters after interruption was observed in a few patients; however, the overall increase was not significant unless one outlier patient was excluded. The low number of patients is regarded as a limitation, and the data should be interpreted with caution.

The V and J segments used are TRBV4-1 and TRBJ1-5, with TRBD1 as a weak D call on 5 bases. Sample: CD45RO+ CD8+ T cells from PBMCs, pooled from several time points, taken from a donor given antiretroviral therapy, either interrupted or continuous. The cell subset or site label on this specimen signifies: memory CD8+ CD45RO+ CD45RA- T cells. This TCR was recovered from a pool of human donors with HIV. The nucleotides are TGCGCCAGCAGAGGAGGGGCGGGACAGCCCCAGCATTTT. Its protein is CASRGGAGQPQHF.